The clone carrying this T cell receptor (beta chain) was recorded many times. This specimen comes from a study of T cells in Graves' hyperthyroidism and ophthalmopathy. CDR1 is MNHEY, CDR2 SVGEGT, per germline. V was clipped by 6 bases and J by 9 bases, with 12 bases between them. This CDR3 is 12 amino acids long. Researchers amplified the TCR beta CDR3 regions from RNA transcripts. A set of HTBI primers served as the primers for a first-round RT-PCR of the TCR CDR3. TCRdb re-derived calls from the multiplex PCR reads in MiXCR, one entry per CDR3 protein. The sample has roughly 700,000 distinct CDR3 sequences, 12% to 15% seen once.

Sequenced input: blood. V usage is TRBV6-2 or TRBV6-3 and J usage is TRBJ2-1; possible D gene TRBD1, 6 bases. This clonotype was obtained from a woman aged 18-35 years with Graves' hyperthyroidism. The CDR3 region has the DNA TGTGCCAGCAGCGACACAGGGCTTGAGCAGTTCTTC. Residues: CASSDTGLEQFF.